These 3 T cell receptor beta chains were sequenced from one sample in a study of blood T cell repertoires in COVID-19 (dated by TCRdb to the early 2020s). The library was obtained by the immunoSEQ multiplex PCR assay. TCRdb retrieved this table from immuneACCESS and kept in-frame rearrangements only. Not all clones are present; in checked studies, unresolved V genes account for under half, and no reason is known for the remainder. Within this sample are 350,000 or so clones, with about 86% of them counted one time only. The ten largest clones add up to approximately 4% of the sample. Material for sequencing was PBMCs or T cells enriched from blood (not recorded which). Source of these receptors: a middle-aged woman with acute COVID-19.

CDR3 nucleotide sequence: TGTGCCAGCAGTAAAGACAGCTATGGCTACACCTTC. It encodes CASSKDSYGYTF. The chain couples TRBV6-6 to TRBJ1-2; a weak D match, TRBD1 (5 bases). Per germline, CDR1 MNHNY and CDR2 SVGAGI (reference sequence). V was trimmed by 5 bases and J by 4 bases, leaving 8 bases between them. This CDR3 has 12 amino acids.

The CDR3 sequence: CASSLFGQLGHNEQFF. The CDR3 DNA is TGTGCCAGCAGCTTATTTGGACAGTTAGGACACAATGAGCAGTTCTTC. The chain employs TRBV7-9 and TRBJ2-1, with a possible D match to TRBD1 (6 bases). The germline V gene has CDR1 SEHNR and CDR2 FQNEAQ (reference sequence). The CDR3 runs 16 residues. The germline V and J ends were trimmed by 2 bases and 5 bases, with 16 bases remaining between them.

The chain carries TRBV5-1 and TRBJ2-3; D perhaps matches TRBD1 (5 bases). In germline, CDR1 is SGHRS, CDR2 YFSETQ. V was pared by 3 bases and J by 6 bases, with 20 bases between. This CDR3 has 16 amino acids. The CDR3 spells CASSSSDNSYMDTQYF. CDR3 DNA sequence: TGCGCCAGCAGCTCATCGGACAACTCCTATATGGATACGCAGTATTTT.